These T cell receptor beta chains were read from a single sample in a study of CD8 T cells in Susac syndrome. TCRdb re-derived calls from the immunoSEQ multiplex PCR reads in MiXCR, one entry per CDR3 protein. Of tens of thousands of distinct CDR3 sequences listed, just over 90% were seen once; the top ten hold 0.52%. The sequenced sample was CD4+ T cells from PBMCs. The receptor set was obtained from a human donor with Susac syndrome. The conserved cysteine and the conserved F or W are not part of the CDR3 here.

v_gene | len | CDR3aa
TRBV6-2/TRBV6-3 | 10 | ATRVNTGELF
TRBV24-1 | 15 | ATSDFRGVGVQETQY
TRBV29-1 | 12 | SSGGSGQLGTQY
TRBV12-3/TRBV12-4 | 12 | ASSFGGSANEQF
TRBV6-1 | 13 | ASTEGGLAKNIQY
TRBV13 | 14 | ASSLAPTGRQETQY
TRBV20-1 | 11 | SASGVAKNIQY
TRBV3-1 | 15 | ASSQWQGTSGANVLT
TRBV5-8 | 13 | ASSLDTGGGNTIY
TRBV12-3/TRBV12-4 | 12 | ASRISGVQETQY
TRBV7-2 | 13 | ASSPETGIPYEQY
TRBV5-1 | 13 | ASTSQSGFTDTQY
TRBV5-4 | 13 | ASSFDRGDTGELF
TRBV20-1 | 14 | SARLTGTKNTGELF
TRBV5-6 | 12 | ASSLRGTLAEQF
TRBV5-6 | 11 | ASSLVRGETQS
TRBV19 | 13 | ASSIDFRTTGGYT
TRBV27 | 13 | ASSLQPGKYYEQY
TRBV20-1 | 12 | SARDRVGNQPQH
TRBV6-5 | 12 | ASSFQTRSETQY
TRBV5-6 | 11 | ASLTGATGELF
TRBV29-1 | 12 | SVERVLMNTEAF
TRBV20-1 | 11 | SARQGGGDGYT
TRBV15 | 11 | ATSTRVHYGYT
TRBV19 | 13 | ASTYDRSPGNTIY
TRBV20-1 | 11 | SATRQGAGGYT
TRBV6-6 | 13 | ASSPPSGGYNEQF
TRBV5-1 | 12 | ASSLVGGPNIQY
TRBV20-1 | 11 | SAAGATGYEQY
TRBV4-1 | 14 | ASSQEGGVTREKLF
TRBV27 | 11 | ASSGGLLRGYT
TRBV7-2 | 12 | ASSFGLAGYTQY
TRBV12-3/TRBV12-4 | 20 | ASSYSWGLKPQAPNANYGYT
TRBV6-5 | 11 | ASSYSRVQPQH
TRBV2 | 12 | ASGLAGVPDTQY
TRBV6-5 | 12 | ASSPVSGKMTQY
TRBV29-1 | 10 | SGGRTNEKLF
TRBV20-1 | 11 | SAAGGQGSPLH
TRBV11-2 | 10 | ASSDLRGGYT
TRBV18 | 11 | ASSPVRQSGYT
TRBV7-2 | 11 | ASQIPGTYEQY
TRBV7-9 | 14 | ASSLASNHGNQPQH
TRBV20-1 | 10 | SAPGGIYEQY
TRBV2 | 10 | ASSEPHPEAF
TRBV19 | 14 | ASRVANWTNTGELF
TRBV7-2 | 11 | ASSLVTSTEAF
TRBV7-9 | 14 | ASSPSGGTRVSEQY
TRBV6-6 | 12 | ASSRRGDAYEQY
TRBV5-6 | 12 | ASSSTAAGEKLF
TRBV12-3/TRBV12-4 | 12 | ASRQGQGYEKLF
TRBV5-1 | 12 | ASSFQGTSYEQY
TRBV30 | 12 | AWRAPKEFRRAF
TRBV20-1 | 13 | SAPPGGVRDYGYT
TRBV3-1 | 13 | ASSQRDLTTGELF
TRBV3-1 | 15 | ASSLGLAGSRPDTQY
TRBV9 | 10 | ASSLASGELF
TRBV12-3/TRBV12-4 | 12 | ASSYTGQGNEQY
TRBV28 | 12 | ASRGTGGYNEQF
TRBV12-3/TRBV12-4 | 10 | ASSFSSYGYT
TRBV3-1 | 15 | ASSQDGRGEVVNEQF